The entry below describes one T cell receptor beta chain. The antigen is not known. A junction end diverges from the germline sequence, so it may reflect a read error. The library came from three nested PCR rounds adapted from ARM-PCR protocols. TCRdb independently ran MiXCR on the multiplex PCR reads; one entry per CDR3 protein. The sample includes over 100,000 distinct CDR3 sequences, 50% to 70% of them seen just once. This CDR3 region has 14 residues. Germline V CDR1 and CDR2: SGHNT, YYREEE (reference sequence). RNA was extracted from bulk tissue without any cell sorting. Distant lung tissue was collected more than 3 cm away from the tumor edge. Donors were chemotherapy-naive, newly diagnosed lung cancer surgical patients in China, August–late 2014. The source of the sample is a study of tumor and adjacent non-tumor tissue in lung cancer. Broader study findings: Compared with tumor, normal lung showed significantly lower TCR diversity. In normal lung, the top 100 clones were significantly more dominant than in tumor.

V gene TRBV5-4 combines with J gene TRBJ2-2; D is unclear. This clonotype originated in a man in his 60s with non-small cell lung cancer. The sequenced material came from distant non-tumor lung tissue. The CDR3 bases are TGTGACAGCAGCTTGTTAACTACCACAGGGGAGCTGTTTTTT. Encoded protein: CDSSLLTTTGELFF.